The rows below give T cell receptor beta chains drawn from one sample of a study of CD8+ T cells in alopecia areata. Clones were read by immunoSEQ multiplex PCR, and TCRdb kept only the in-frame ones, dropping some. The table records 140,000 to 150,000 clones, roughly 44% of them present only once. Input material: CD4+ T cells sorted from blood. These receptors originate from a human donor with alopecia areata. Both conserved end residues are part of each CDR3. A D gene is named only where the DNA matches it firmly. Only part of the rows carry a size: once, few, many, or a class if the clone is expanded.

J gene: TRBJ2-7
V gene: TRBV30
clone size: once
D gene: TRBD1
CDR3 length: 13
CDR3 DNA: TGTGCCTTAAGGGACAGAACACCCTACGAGCAGTACTTC
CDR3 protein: CALRDRTPYEQYF

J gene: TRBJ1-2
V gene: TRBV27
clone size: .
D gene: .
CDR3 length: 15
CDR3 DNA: TGTGCCAGCAGTTCGTTAATGCCCGGGGGCGGTGGCTACACCTTC
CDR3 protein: CASSSLMPGGGGYTF

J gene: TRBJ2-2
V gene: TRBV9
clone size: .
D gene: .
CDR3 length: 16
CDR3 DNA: TGTGCCAGCAGCGTAGGGACAACCCCGAACACCGGGGAGCTGTTTTTT
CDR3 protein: CASSVGTTPNTGELFF

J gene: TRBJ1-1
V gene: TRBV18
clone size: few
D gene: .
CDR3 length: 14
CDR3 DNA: TGTGCCAGCTCACCACGGAACGGGGGCACTGAAGCTTTCTTT
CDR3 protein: CASSPRNGGTEAFF

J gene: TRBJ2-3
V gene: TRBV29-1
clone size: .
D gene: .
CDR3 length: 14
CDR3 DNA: TGCAGCGTCGCAGGAGGTCAGGGCACAGATACGCAGTATTTT
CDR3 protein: CSVAGGQGTDTQYF

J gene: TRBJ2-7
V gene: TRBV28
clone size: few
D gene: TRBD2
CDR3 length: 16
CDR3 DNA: TGTGCCAGCAGTTTTACTAGCGGGAGGGCGTCCTACGAGCAGTACTTC
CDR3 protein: CASSFTSGRASYEQYF

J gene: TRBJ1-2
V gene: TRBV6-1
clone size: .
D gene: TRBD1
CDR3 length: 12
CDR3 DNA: TGTGCCGGAGCCAACAGGGGGCATGGCTACACCTTC
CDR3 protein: CAGANRGHGYTF

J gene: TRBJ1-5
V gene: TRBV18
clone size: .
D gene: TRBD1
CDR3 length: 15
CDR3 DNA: TGTGCCAGCTCGGGGACAGGGTGGGACAATCAGCCCCAGCATTTT
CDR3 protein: CASSGTGWDNQPQHF

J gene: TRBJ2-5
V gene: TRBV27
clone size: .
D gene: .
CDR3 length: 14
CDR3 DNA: TGTGCCAGCAGTCCCGGTGCGGTCCGAGAGACCCAGTACTTC
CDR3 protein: CASSPGAVRETQYF

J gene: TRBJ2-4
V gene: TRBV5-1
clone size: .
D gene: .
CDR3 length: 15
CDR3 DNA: TGCGCCAGCAGCTTGGATCCCAGAGCCAAAAACATTCAGTACTTC
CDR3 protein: CASSLDPRAKNIQYF

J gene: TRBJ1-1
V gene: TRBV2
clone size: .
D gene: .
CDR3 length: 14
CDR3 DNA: TGTGCCAGCAGTAAACTCAGGAGGGACACTGAAGCTTTCTTT
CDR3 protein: CASSKLRRDTEAFF

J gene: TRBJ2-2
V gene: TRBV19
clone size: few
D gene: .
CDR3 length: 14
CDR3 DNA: TGTGCCAGTAGTAGGGGGACCGGGGCCGGGGAGCTGTTTTTT
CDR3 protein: CASSRGTGAGELFF

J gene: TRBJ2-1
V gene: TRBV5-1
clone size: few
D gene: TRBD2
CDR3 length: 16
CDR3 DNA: TGCGCCAGCAACTCAGGGGGACTAGCGGGAGTTCGGGAGCAGTTCTTC
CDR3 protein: CASNSGGLAGVREQFF

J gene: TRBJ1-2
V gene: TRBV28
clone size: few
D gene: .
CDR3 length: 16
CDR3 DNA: TGTGCCAGCAGTTCCGGGTCGGGCTCCATAGTCTATGGCTACACCTTC
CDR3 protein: CASSSGSGSIVYGYTF

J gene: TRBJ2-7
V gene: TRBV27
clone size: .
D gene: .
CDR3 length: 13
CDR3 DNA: TGTGCCAGCAGCCCAACAGGGCTCTACGAGCAGTACTTC
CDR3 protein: CASSPTGLYEQYF

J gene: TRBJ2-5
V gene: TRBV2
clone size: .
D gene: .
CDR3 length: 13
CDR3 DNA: TGTGCCAGCAGGGGTAGGGAGTTACAGACCCAGTACTTC
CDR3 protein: CASRGRELQTQYF

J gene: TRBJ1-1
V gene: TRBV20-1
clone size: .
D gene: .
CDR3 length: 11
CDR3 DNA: TGCAGTGCTAGAGGGACATTTGAAGCTTTCTTT
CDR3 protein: CSARGTFEAFF

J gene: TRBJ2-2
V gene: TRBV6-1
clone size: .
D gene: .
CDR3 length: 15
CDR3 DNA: TGTGCCAGCAGTAGGCGGACCGTTAACACCGGGGAGCTGTTTTTT
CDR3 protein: CASSRRTVNTGELFF

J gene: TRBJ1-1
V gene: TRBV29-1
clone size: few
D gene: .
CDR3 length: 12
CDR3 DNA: TGCAGCTTCGGACGGAGCAACACTGAAGCTTTCTTT
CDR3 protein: CSFGRSNTEAFF

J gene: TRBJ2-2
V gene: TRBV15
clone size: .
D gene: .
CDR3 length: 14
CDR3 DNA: TGTGCCACCAGCCGCTCGTTAGACACCGGGGAGCTGTTTTTT
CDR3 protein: CATSRSLDTGELFF

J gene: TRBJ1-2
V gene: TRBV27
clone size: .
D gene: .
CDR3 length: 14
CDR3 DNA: TGTGCCAGCAGGCTCATGGAGGCTTCTGATGGCTACACCTTC
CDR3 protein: CASRLMEASDGYTF

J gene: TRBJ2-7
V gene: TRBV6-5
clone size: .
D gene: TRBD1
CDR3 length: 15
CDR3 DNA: TGTGCCAGCAGTTCCCCCGGACAGGGGGTTTACGAGCAGTACTTC
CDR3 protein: CASSSPGQGVYEQYF

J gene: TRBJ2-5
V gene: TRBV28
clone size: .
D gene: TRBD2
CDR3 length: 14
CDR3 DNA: TGTGCCAGCAGGTTGGCGGGGGTCTCGGGCACCCAGTACTTC
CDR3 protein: CASRLAGVSGTQYF

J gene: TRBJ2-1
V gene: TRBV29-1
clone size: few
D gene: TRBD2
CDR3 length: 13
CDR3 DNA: TGCAGCGTTGAACTACTAGCGGGTACCGAGCAGTTCTTC
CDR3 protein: CSVELLAGTEQFF

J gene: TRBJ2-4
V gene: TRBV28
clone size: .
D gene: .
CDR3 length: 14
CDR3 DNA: TGTGCCAGCACTGCAGGGGGGACCAAAAACATTCAGTACTTC
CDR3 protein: CASTAGGTKNIQYF

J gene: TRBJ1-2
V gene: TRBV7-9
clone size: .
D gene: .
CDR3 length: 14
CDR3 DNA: TGTGCCAGCAGCTTAATTGAGGGACTCTATGGCTACACCTTC
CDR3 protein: CASSLIEGLYGYTF

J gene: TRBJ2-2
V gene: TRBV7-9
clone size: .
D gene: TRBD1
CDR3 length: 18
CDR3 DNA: TGTGCCAGCAGCCCCCACCTCATTCCGGGACAGGGACCCGGGGAGCTGTTTTTT
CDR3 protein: CASSPHLIPGQGPGELFF

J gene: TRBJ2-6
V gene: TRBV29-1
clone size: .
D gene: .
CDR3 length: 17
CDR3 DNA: TGCAGCGTTCTCTTCCGGCACTTTTCTTCTGGGGCCAACGTCCTGACTTTC
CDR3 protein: CSVLFRHFSSGANVLTF